This entry features one TCR beta chain sequence. The antigen is unknown. CD45RO negativity and positive selection for CCR7 defined naive CD8 cells, a population that excluded terminally differentiated effector memory CD45RA+ cells. This record comes from a study of shared clonotypes between healthy human individuals. Study-wide findings and caveats: It was the few donors that limited the genetic and exposure-history diversity represented. The naive CD4 repertoires of a handful of donors were compared, and about 5% of clonotypes were shared.

Germline assignment: CDR1 SGHDN and CDR2 FVKESK. The CDR3 length is 16 residues. Trimming left V 4 bases short and J 0 bases short, with 16 bases between. Sequencing used immunoSEQ multiplex PCR; TCRdb keeps in-frame clones, though not all of them. The data contain 550,000 to 650,000 clones, around 96% of them singletons. Specimen: naive CD8+ T cells sorted from blood. The chain joins TRBV14 to TRBJ2-7; weak D call: TRBD2 (5 bases). The receptor was derived from a woman in her twenties or thirties in good health. Written as DNA, the CDR3 is TGTGCCAGCAGCCTGACGGGAACCTGGGACTCCTACGAGCAGTACTTC. Amino acids: CASSLTGTWDSYEQYF.